This TCR beta chain was sequenced during a study of T cells in Graves' hyperthyroidism and ophthalmopathy. For the study at large: Before treatment of any kind, peripheral blood was taken at initial diagnosis.

The investigators amplified TCR beta CDR3 regions from RNA transcripts. Primed by the HTBI set, a first-round RT-PCR was run on the TCR CDR3. TCRdb re-analysed the multiplex PCR reads in MiXCR, keeping a single row per CDR3 protein. The table lists over 700,000 distinct CDR3 sequences, about 35% of them singletons. Trimming cost V 7 bases and J 1 base, with 10 bases left between them. Germline lookup yields CDR1 SQVTM and CDR2 ANQGSEA. The CDR3 runs to 12 residues. The table lists this clonotype with many counts. The specimen was blood. This chain joins TRBV29-1 and TRBJ1-1; D remains unclear. The TCR comes from a woman aged 40 to 50 with Graves' hyperthyroidism. CDR3 sequence (DNA): TGCAGCGCGTGGGTGGAGAACACTGAAGCTTTCTTT. This gives the protein CSAWVENTEAFF.